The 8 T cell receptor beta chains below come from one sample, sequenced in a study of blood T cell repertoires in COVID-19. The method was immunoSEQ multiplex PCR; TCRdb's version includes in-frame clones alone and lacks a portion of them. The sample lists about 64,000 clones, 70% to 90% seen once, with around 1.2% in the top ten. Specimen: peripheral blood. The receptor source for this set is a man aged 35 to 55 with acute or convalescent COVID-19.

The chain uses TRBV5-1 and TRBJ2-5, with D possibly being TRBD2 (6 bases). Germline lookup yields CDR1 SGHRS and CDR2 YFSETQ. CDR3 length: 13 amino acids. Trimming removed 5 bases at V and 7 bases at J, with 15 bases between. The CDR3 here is CASRESLGGTQYF. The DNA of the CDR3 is TGCGCCAGCAGAGAAAGTCTGGGGGGGACCCAGTACTTC.

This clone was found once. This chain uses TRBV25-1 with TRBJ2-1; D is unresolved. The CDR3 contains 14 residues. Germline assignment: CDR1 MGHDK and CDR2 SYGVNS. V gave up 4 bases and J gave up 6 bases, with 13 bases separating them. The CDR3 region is CASSARRLSNEQFF. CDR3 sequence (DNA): TGTGCCAGCAGTGCACGGAGACTTTCCAATGAGCAGTTCTTC.

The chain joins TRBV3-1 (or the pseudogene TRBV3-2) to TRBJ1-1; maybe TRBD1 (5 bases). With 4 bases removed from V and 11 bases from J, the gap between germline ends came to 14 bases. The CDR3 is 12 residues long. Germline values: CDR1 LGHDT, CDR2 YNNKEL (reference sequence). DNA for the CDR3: TGTGCCAGCAGCCTGCGGGGCCGGGAGGCTTTCTTT. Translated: CASSLRGREAFF.

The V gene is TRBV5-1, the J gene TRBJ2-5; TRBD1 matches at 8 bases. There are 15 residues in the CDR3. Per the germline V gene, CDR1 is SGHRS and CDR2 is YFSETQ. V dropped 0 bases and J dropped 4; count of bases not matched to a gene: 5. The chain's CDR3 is CASSLGDRGIETQYF. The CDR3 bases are TGCGCCAGCAGCTTGGGAGACAGGGGCATAGAGACCCAGTACTTC.

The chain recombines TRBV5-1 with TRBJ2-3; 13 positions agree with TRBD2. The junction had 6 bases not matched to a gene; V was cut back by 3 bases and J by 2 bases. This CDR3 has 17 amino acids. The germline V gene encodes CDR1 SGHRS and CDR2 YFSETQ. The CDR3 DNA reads TGCGCCAGCAGCTCCGGACTAGCGGGGGTGAACACAGATACGCAGTATTTT. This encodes CASSSGLAGVNTDTQYF.

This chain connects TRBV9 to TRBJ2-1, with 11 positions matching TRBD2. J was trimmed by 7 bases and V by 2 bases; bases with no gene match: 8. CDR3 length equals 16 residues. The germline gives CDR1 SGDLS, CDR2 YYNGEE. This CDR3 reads CASSVLTSGALNEQFF. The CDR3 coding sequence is TGTGCCAGCAGCGTTTTGACTAGCGGGGCACTAAATGAGCAGTTCTTC. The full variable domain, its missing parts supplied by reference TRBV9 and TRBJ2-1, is DSGVTQTPKHLITATGQRVTLRCSPRSGDLSVYWYQQSLDQGLQFLIQYYNGEERAKGNILERFSAQQFPDLHSELNLSSLELGDSALYFCASSVLTSGALNEQFFGPGTRLTVL.

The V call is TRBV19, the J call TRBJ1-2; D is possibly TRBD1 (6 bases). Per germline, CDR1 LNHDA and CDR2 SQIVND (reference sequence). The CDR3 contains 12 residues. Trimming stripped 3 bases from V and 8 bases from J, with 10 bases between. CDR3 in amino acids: CASSIHREGYTF. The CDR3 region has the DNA TGTGCCAGTAGTATCCACAGGGAAGGCTACACCTTC.

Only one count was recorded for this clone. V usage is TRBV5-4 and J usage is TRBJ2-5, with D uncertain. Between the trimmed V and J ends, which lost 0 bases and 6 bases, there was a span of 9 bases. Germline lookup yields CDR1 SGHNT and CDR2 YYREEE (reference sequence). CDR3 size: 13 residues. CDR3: CASSLDSLKTQYF. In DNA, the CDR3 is TGTGCCAGCAGCTTGGACTCCTTGAAGACCCAGTACTTC.